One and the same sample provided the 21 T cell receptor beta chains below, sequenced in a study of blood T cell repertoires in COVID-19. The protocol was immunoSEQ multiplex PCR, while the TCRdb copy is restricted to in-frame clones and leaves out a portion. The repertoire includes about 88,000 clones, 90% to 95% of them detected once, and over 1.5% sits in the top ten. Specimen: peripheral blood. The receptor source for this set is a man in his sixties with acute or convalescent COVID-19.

CDR3 amino acids: CASSLGPIGAASETQYF. The CDR3, as DNA: TGTGCCAGCAGCTTGGGACCAATAGGGGCAGCTTCAGAGACCCAGTACTTC. The chain is built from TRBV5-5 and TRBJ2-5, with D perhaps TRBD1 (5 bases). The CDR3 spans 17 residues. V gave up 0 bases and J gave up 4 bases, with 19 bases separating them. Per the germline V gene, CDR1 is SGHKS and CDR2 is YYEKEE (reference sequence).

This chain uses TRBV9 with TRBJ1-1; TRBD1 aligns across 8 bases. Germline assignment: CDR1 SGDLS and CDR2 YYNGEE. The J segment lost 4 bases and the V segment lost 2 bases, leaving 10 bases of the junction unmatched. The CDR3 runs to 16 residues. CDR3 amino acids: CASSVLDRGGGTEAFF. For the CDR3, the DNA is TGTGCCAGCAGCGTCCTAGACAGGGGAGGCGGCACTGAAGCTTTCTTT.

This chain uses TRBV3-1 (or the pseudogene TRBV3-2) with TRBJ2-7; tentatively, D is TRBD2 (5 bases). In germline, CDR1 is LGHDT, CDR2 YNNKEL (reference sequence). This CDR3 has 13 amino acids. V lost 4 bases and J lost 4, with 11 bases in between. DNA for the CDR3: TGTGCCAGCAGCCTCAGAGGGATTTACGAGCAGTACTTC. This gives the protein CASSLRGIYEQYF.

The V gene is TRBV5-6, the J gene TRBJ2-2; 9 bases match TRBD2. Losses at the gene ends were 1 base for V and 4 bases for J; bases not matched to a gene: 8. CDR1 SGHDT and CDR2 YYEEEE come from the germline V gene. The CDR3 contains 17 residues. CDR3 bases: TGTGCCAGCAGCTTGTTTGGTCTAGCGGGGAGCACCGGGGAGCTGTTTTTT. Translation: CASSLFGLAGSTGELFF.

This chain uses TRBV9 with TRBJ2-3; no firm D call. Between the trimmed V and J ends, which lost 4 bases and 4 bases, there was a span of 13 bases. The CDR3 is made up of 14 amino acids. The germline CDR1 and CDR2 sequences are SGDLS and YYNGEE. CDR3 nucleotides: TGTGCCAGCAGCCCCCAGACTTATTCAGATACGCAGTATTTT. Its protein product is CASSPQTYSDTQYF.

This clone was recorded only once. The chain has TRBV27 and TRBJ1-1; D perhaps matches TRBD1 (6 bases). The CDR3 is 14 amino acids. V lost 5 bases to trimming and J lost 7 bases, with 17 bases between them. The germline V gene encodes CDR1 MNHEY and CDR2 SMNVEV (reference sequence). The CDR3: CASSAHRVSNEAFF. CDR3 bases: TGTGCCAGCAGTGCTCACAGGGTTTCCAATGAAGCTTTCTTT.

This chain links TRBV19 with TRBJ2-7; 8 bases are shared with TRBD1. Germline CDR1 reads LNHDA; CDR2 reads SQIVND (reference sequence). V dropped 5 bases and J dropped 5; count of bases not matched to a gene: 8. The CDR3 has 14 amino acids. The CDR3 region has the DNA TGTGCCAGTAGTCCAAACAGGGGGGTGGACGAGCAGTACTTC. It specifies CASSPNRGVDEQYF.

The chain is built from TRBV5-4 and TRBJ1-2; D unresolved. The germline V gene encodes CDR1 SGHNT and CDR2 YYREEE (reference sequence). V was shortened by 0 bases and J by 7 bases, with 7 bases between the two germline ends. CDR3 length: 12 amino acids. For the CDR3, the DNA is TGTGCCAGCAGCTTGGATGAAGCTGGCTACACCTTC. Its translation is CASSLDEAGYTF.

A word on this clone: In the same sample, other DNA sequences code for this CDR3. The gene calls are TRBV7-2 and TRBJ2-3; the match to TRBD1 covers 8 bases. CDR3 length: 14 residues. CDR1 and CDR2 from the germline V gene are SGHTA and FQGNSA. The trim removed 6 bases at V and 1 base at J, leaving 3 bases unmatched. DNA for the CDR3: TGTGCCAGCAGTCCGGGACAGGGCACAGATACGCAGTATTTT. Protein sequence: CASSPGQGTDTQYF.

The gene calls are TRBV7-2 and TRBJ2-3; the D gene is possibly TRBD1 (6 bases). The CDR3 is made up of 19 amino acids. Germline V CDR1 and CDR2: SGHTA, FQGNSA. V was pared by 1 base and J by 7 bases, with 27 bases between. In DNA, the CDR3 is TGTGCCAGCAGCTTAGTCGTTCAGGGGTTGACAGCCGAACTCCATACGCAGTATTTT. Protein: CASSLVVQGLTAELHTQYF.

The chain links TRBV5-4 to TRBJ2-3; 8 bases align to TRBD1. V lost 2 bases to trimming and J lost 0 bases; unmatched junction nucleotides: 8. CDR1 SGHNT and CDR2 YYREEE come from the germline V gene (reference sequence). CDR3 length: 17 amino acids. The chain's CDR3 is CASSFGRGLSSTDTQYF. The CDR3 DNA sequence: TGTGCCAGCAGCTTTGGCAGGGGGCTGTCTAGCACAGATACGCAGTATTTT. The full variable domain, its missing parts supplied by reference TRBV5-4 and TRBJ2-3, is ETGVTQSPTHLIKTRGQQVTLRCSSQSGHNTVSWYQQALGQGPQFIFQYYREEENGRGNFPPRFSGLQFPNYSSELNVNALELDDSALYLCASSFGRGLSSTDTQYFGPGTRLTVL.

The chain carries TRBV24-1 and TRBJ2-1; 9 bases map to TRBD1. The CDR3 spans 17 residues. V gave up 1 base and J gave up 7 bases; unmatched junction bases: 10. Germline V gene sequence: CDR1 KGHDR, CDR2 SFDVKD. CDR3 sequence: CATSDFNSWDRVNEQFF. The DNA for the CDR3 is TGTGCCACCAGTGATTTTAATTCTTGGGACAGGGTTAATGAGCAGTTCTTC.

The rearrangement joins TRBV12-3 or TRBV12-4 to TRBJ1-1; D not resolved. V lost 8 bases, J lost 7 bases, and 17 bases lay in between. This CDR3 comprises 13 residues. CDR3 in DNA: TGTGCCAGCGGATCGGGTCTCGCGGTTGAAGCTTTCTTT. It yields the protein CASGSGLAVEAFF.

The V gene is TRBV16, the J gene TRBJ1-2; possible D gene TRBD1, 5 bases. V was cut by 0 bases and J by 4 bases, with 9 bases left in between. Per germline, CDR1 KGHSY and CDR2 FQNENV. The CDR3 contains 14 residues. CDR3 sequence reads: CASSQSRGTYGYTF. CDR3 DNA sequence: TGTGCCAGCAGCCAATCTAGGGGTACCTATGGCTACACCTTC.

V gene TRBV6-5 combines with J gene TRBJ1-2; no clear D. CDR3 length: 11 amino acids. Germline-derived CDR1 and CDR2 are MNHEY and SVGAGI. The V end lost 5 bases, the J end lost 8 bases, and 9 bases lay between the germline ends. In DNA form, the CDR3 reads TGTGCCAGCAGTAAGGGAGAGGGCTACACCTTC. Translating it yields CASSKGEGYTF.

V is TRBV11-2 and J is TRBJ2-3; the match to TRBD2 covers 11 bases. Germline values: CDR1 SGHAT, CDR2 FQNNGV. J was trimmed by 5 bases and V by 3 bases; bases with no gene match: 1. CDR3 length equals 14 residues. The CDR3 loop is CASSFGLAGDTQYF. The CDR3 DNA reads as TGTGCCAGCAGCTTTGGACTAGCGGGAGATACGCAGTATTTT.

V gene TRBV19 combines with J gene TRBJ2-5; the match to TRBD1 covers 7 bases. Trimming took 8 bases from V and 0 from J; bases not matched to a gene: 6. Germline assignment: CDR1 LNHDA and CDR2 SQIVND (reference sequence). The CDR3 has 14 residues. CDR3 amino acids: CASSPGQHQETQYF. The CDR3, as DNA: TGTGCCAGTTCTCCGGGACAGCACCAAGAGACCCAGTACTTC.

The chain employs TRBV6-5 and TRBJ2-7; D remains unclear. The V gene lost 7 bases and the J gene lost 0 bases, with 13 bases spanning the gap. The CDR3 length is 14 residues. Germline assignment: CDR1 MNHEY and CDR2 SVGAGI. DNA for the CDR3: TGTGCCAGCAAAGAAATTCCAGACTCCTACGAGCAGTACTTC. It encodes CASKEIPDSYEQYF.

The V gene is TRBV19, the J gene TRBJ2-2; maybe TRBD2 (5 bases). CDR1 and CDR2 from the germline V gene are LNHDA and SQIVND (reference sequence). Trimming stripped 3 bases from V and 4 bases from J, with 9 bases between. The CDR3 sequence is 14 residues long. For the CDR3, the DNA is TGTGCCAGTAGTATTGGAGGAGCCACCGGGGAGCTGTTTTTT. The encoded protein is CASSIGGATGELFF.

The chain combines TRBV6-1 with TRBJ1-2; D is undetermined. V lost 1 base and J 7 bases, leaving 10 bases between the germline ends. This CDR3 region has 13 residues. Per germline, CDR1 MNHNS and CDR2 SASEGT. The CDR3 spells CASSEVEAGGYTF. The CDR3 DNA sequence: TGTGCCAGCAGTGAAGTGGAGGCCGGTGGCTACACCTTC.

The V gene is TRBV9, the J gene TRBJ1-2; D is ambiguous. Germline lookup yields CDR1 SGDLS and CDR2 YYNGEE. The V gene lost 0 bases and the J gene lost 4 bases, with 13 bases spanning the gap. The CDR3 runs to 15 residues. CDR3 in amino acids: CASSVGLPSGYGYTF. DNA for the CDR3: TGTGCCAGCAGCGTAGGGCTGCCCTCGGGCTATGGCTACACCTTC. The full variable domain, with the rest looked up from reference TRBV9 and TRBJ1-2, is DSGVTQTPKHLITATGQRVTLRCSPRSGDLSVYWYQQSLDQGLQFLIQYYNGEERAKGNILERFSAQQFPDLHSELNLSSLELGDSALYFCASSVGLPSGYGYTFGSGTRLTVV.